The 30 T cell receptor beta chains below were found in one sample sequenced in a study of OX40 agonist ivuxolimab in advanced cancers. Repertoires were generated with immunoSEQ multiplex PCR, while TCRdb's copy carries only in-frame clones and drops some. Of tens of thousands of clones listed, 80% are singletons. The input for sequencing was CD4+ or CD8+ T cells sorted from blood, taken in a trial of the OX40 agonist ivuxolimab. These TCRs come from an adult with an advanced solid tumor such as melanoma, head and neck, liver or kidney cancer.

This clone was recorded a few times. The J gene is TRBJ2-1, the V gene TRBV5-6; D unresolved. The V end was cut by 3 bases, the J end by 10 bases, with 11 bases between. The CDR3 loop spans 12 amino acids. Germline lookup yields CDR1 SGHDT and CDR2 YYEEEE. The CDR3 bases are TGTGCCAGCAGCTCCGGACGCTTAGAGCAGTTCTTC. Translating gives CASSSGRLEQFF.

The chain links TRBV7-2 to TRBJ2-1; 8 nucleotides match TRBD2. The CDR3 totals 15 residues. Trimming cost V 0 bases and J 5 bases; bases outside gene matches: 3. Germline V lookup: CDR1 SGHTA, CDR2 FQGNSA. The CDR3 loop reads CASSLARTSHNEQFF. CDR3 DNA: TGTGCCAGCAGCTTAGCCCGGACTAGCCACAATGAGCAGTTCTTC.

This clone was seen only a few times. The CDR3 DNA sequence: TGTGCCAGCAGAACCGGGACAGGGGTTATGTCCCAGCATTTT. Translating gives CASRTGTGVMSQHF. The chain has TRBV2 and TRBJ1-5, with 10 bases lining up with TRBD1. Germline V gene sequence: CDR1 SNHLY, CDR2 FYNNEI. CDR3 length: 14 residues. Trimming removed 6 bases from V and 11 bases from J; junction bases left unmatched: 10.

The chain couples TRBV10-1 to TRBJ2-7, with D perhaps given as TRBD1 or TRBD2 (5 bases each). This CDR3 has 15 residues. V lost 7 bases and J lost 3, with 19 bases in between. Germline CDR1 WNHNN, CDR2 SYGVQD (reference sequence). The CDR3 sequence: CASIRVWTLDYEQYF. The CDR3 nucleotides read TGCGCCAGCATCAGGGTGTGGACTCTAGACTACGAGCAGTACTTC.

The chain recombines TRBV6-5 with TRBJ2-4; perhaps TRBD2 as D (6 bases). The CDR3 totals 14 residues. V was trimmed by 6 bases and J by 15 bases, leaving 24 bases between them. The germline V gene has CDR1 MNHEY and CDR2 SVGAGI. DNA of the CDR3: TGTGCCAGCAGGGAAGCAGGTCTGACTAGTAGTCCGTACTTC. This translates into CASREAGLTSSPYF.

V usage is TRBV7-9 and J usage is TRBJ1-3; D is uncertain. Germline CDR1 reads SEHNR; CDR2 reads FQNEAQ (reference sequence). V was clipped by 8 bases and J by 2 bases, with 10 bases between them. CDR3 length: 13 amino acids. The CDR3 region has the DNA TGTGCCAGCGGAGGAGGGACTGGAAACACCATATATTTT. It encodes CASGGGTGNTIYF.

The count of this clone is one. V usage is TRBV7-9 and J usage is TRBJ1-4; a possible D gene is TRBD1 (5 bases). V lost 5 bases and J 8 bases, leaving 18 bases between the germline ends. The CDR3 extends over 15 amino acids. Germline CDR1 and CDR2: SEHNR and FQNEAQ (reference sequence). The CDR3 nucleotides read TGTGCCAGCAGCCCTGGCGGGGGGTCTGGGGAAAAACTGTTTTTT. This gives the protein CASSPGGGSGEKLFF.

This chain joins TRBV11-3 and TRBJ2-1; 7 nucleotides agree with TRBD1. The CDR3 has 15 amino acids. Germline CDR1 SGHNT, CDR2 YENEEA. V was pared by 5 bases and J by 4 bases, with 8 bases of the junction left unmatched. The CDR3 loop reads CASSAGTALYNEQFF. The CDR3 region has the DNA TGTGCCAGCAGCGCCGGGACAGCGCTTTACAATGAGCAGTTCTTC.

The rearrangement links TRBV5-6 to TRBJ2-1, with 11 bases aligning to TRBD2. The CDR3 contains 15 residues. The junction had 6 bases not matched to a gene; V was cut back by 3 bases and J by 7 bases. Looked up from germline, CDR1 is SGHDT and CDR2 is YYEEEE. The DNA for the CDR3 is TGTGCCAGCAGCTATAGCGGGAGGGTAAGAAATGAGCAGTTCTTC. This sequence encodes CASSYSGRVRNEQFF.

This chain connects TRBV27 to TRBJ1-2, with no clear D. Germline CDR1 MNHEY, CDR2 SMNVEV (reference sequence). The CDR3 loop spans 14 amino acids. V shed 2 bases and J shed 4 bases, with 11 bases lying between them. CDR3: CASSLNPRSYGYTF. The CDR3 DNA is TGTGCCAGCAGTTTAAATCCGCGGAGCTATGGCTACACCTTC.

In its sample, this clone was seen a few times. The chain employs TRBV30 and TRBJ2-1, with a possible D match to TRBD2 (6 bases). Trimming shortened V by 5 bases and J by 4 bases, and 12 bases separated the two germline ends. CDR3 size: 13 residues. Germline CDR1 reads GTSNPN; CDR2 reads SVGIG (reference sequence). CDR3 coding DNA: TGTGCCTGGTCGGCAGGGAGGTACAATGAGCAGTTCTTC. Translated: CAWSAGRYNEQFF.

The chain couples TRBV30 to TRBJ1-6, with D perhaps TRBD1 (5 bases). The V gene lost 1 base and the J gene lost 10 bases, with 17 bases spanning the gap. Germline V lookup: CDR1 GTSNPN, CDR2 SVGIG (reference sequence). The CDR3 runs 15 residues. The CDR3 DNA sequence: TGTGCCTGGAGTGCTACCGGGACCCTGCGATCACCCCTCCACTTT. It is translated as CAWSATGTLRSPLHF.

This sequence joins TRBV11-2 and TRBJ2-3; no clear D gene. Per germline, CDR1 SGHAT and CDR2 FQNNGV. Trimming took 4 bases from V and 0 from J, leaving 11 bases between them. CDR3 size: 15 residues. Written as DNA, the CDR3 is TGTGCCAGCAGCTATAGGACGGCCAGCACAGATACGCAGTATTTT. Protein: CASSYRTASTDTQYF. Drawing the rest from reference TRBV11-2 and TRBJ2-3, the complete variable domain is EAGVAQSPRYKIIEKRQSVAFWCNPISGHATLYWYQQILGQGPKLLIQFQNNGVVDDSQLPKDRFSAERLKGVDSTLKIQPAKLEDSAVYLCASSYRTASTDTQYFGPGTRLTVL.

This chain joins TRBV6-1 and TRBJ2-3; 7 bases are shared with TRBD2. The CDR3 runs to 15 residues. The V segment lost 4 bases and the J segment 0 bases; nucleotides outside the gene matches: 4. Germline-derived CDR1 and CDR2 are MNHNS and SASEGT. CDR3 amino acids: CASSAVAGSTDTQYF. The DNA for the CDR3 is TGTGCCAGCAGTGCGGTAGCGGGTAGCACAGATACGCAGTATTTT.

The genes are TRBV4-1 and TRBJ2-2; D is possibly TRBD1 or TRBD2 (5 bases each). The length of the CDR3 is 14 residues. Trimming stripped 8 bases from V and 6 bases from J, with 16 bases between. Germline loops: CDR1 MGHRA, CDR2 YSYEKL. In DNA form, the CDR3 reads TGCGCCAGCGGTGGGGACGATACGCCCGGGGAGCTGTTTTTT. Its translation is CASGGDDTPGELFF.

The chain links TRBV29-1 to TRBJ1-3; no clear D. Trimming took off 4 bases at V and 0 bases at J, with 10 bases between the two ends. Germline V gene data show CDR1 as SQVTM and CDR2 as ANQGSEA. This CDR3 contains 14 residues. In DNA form, the CDR3 reads TGCAGCGTTGTGGGGTCCGGCTCTGGAAACACCATATATTTT. Translation: CSVVGSGSGNTIYF.

V and J are TRBV6-5 and TRBJ1-1; D unresolved. Trimming cost V 2 bases and J 4 bases, with 14 bases left between them. CDR1 and CDR2 (germline): MNHEY, SVGAGI. This CDR3 is 15 amino acids long. The CDR3 reads CASSYNGVDVTEAFF. The CDR3 DNA reads as TGTGCCAGCAGTTACAACGGGGTGGATGTCACTGAAGCTTTCTTT.

This clone was recorded only once. V and J are TRBV30 and TRBJ2-1; TRBD2 aligns across 7 bases. With V trimmed by 1 base and J by 7 bases, 4 bases remained unmatched. The germline V gene has CDR1 GTSNPN and CDR2 SVGIG (reference sequence). The CDR3 loop spans 13 amino acids. CDR3 residues: CAWSGLAGNEQFF. The CDR3, as DNA: TGTGCCTGGAGTGGACTAGCCGGGAATGAGCAGTTCTTC. Filled out from reference TRBV30 and TRBJ2-1, the complete variable domain reads SQTIHQWPATLVQPVGSPLSLECTVEGTSNPNLYWYRQAAGRGLQLLFYSVGIGQISSEVPQNLSASRPQDRQFILSSKKLLLSDSGFYLCAWSGLAGNEQFFGPGTRLTVL.

The chain has TRBV6-5 and TRBJ1-2; 10 nucleotides agree with TRBD1. The trim removed 7 bases at V and 2 bases at J, leaving 7 bases unmatched. The CDR3 runs to 15 residues. CDR1 and CDR2 from the germline V gene are MNHEY and SVGAGI. The DNA for the CDR3 is TGTGCCAGCACCCGAGGGGACAGGGGAAACTATGGCTACACCTTC. Its translation is CASTRGDRGNYGYTF.

V usage is TRBV7-9 and J usage is TRBJ1-4, with no clear D. This CDR3 region has 16 residues. CDR1 and CDR2 from the germline V gene are SEHNR and FQNEAQ (reference sequence). The ends were cut back, 4 bases at V and 3 bases at J, with 15 bases in the middle. The CDR3 is CASSSTDLLSNEKLFF. The CDR3 coding sequence is TGTGCCAGCAGCTCTACGGACCTTTTGTCTAATGAAAAACTGTTTTTT.

This chain connects TRBV19 to TRBJ1-1; 8 bases match TRBD1. CDR1 LNHDA and CDR2 SQIVND come from the germline V gene (reference sequence). J gave up 6 bases and V 7 bases, and 10 bases lay outside the gene matches. The CDR3 is made up of 14 amino acids. The CDR3 region has the DNA TGTGCCAGTACCCAGACAGGGGCGGGGGCTGAAGCTTTCTTT. Protein sequence: CASTQTGAGAEAFF.

V and J are TRBV6-5 and TRBJ1-2; possibly TRBD1 for D (6 bases). CDR1 is MNHEY and CDR2 is SVGAGI in the germline V gene. CDR3 length: 13 residues. V lost 6 bases and J 8 bases, leaving 16 bases between the germline ends. This chain's CDR3 is CASSPSRQGGYTF. CDR3 nucleotide sequence: TGTGCCAGCAGCCCCTCCCGGCAGGGGGGCTACACCTTC.

The chain carries TRBV4-3 and TRBJ2-1; D ambiguous. The CDR3 length is 17 residues. Germline V gene lookup returns CDR1 LGHNA and CDR2 YSLEER. Trimming took off 2 bases at V and 10 bases at J, with 24 bases between the two ends. CDR3 residues: CASSQSSLPAPLREQFF. The CDR3 nucleotides read TGCGCCAGCAGCCAAAGTAGTCTACCCGCTCCCCTGAGGGAGCAGTTCTTC.

The CDR3 region is CASSLDQGYGELFF. DNA of the CDR3: TGTGCCAGCAGCTTGGACCAGGGGTACGGGGAGCTGTTTTTT. The chain uses TRBV5-6 and TRBJ2-2, with a possible D match to TRBD1 (6 bases). Deletions cut 0 bases from V and 7 bases from J, with 10 bases between. The CDR3 contains 14 residues. Germline V gene data show CDR1 as SGHDT and CDR2 as YYEEEE.

This clone appeared a few times. V and J are TRBV7-9 and TRBJ2-3; TRBD2 is a possible D gene (6 bases). Trimming pared 1 base from V and 3 bases from J, leaving 14 bases between. The CDR3 covers 16 residues. Germline CDR1 SEHNR, CDR2 FQNEAQ (reference sequence). CDR3 coding DNA: TGTGCCAGCAGCTTAGTCGGACGGACTACAACAGATACGCAGTATTTT. Protein product: CASSLVGRTTTDTQYF.

The rearrangement links TRBV5-1 to TRBJ2-3; 7 positions match TRBD1. CDR3 length: 16 amino acids. V gave up 0 bases and J gave up 5 bases; unmatched junction bases: 9. CDR1 is SGHRS and CDR2 is YFSETQ in the germline V gene. CDR3 sequence: CASSLVTGAGRDTQYF. The CDR3 DNA is TGCGCCAGCAGCTTGGTTACAGGGGCGGGTAGAGATACGCAGTATTTT.

This clone was seen once. The chain employs TRBV5-1 and TRBJ2-1; D possibly corresponds to TRBD1 (6 bases). This CDR3 region has 14 residues. The germline V gene has CDR1 SGHRS and CDR2 YFSETQ. Trimming removed 4 bases at V and 7 bases at J, with 15 bases between. The CDR3 nucleotides read TGCGCCAGCAGCACAGTAGGGACAAGGAATGAGCAGTTCTTC. Encoded protein: CASSTVGTRNEQFF.

This clone has just a few counts. This rearrangement joins TRBV2 to TRBJ1-1, with a possible D match to TRBD1 (6 bases). Per germline, CDR1 SNHLY and CDR2 FYNNEI. The CDR3 is 14 residues long. V was trimmed by 2 bases and J by 11 bases, leaving 18 bases between them. The CDR3 DNA is TGTGCCAGCAGTGAACTAAGGGGGGCTAAGATTGCTTTCTTT. It is translated as CASSELRGAKIAFF.

The chain has TRBV7-9 and TRBJ2-1; D not resolved. V was clipped by 5 bases and J by 3 bases, with 14 bases between them. The germline V gene has CDR1 SEHNR and CDR2 FQNEAQ (reference sequence). CDR3 size: 15 residues. The CDR3 sequence: CASSPLGWNYNEQFF. The CDR3 nucleotides read TGTGCCAGCAGCCCCCTCGGGTGGAACTACAATGAGCAGTTCTTC.

V is TRBV27 and J is TRBJ2-1; D may be TRBD2 (5 bases). There are 13 residues in the CDR3. Trimming stripped 6 bases from V and 10 bases from J, with 16 bases between. Per germline, CDR1 MNHEY and CDR2 SMNVEV (reference sequence). The CDR3 bases are TGTGCCAGCAGAACTAGGGTTAATGGGGAGCAGTTCTTC. It codes for CASRTRVNGEQFF.